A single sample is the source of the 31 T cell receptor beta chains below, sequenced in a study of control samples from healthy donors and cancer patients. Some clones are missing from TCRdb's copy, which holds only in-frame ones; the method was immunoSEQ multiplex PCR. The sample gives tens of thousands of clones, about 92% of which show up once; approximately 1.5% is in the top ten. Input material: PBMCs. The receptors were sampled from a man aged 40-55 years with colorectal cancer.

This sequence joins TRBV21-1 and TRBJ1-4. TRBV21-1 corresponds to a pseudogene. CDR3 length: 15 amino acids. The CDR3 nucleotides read TGTGCCAGCAGCAAAGCGCTGGGGGGGGGTGAAAAACTGTTTTTT. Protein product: CASSKALGGGEKLFF.

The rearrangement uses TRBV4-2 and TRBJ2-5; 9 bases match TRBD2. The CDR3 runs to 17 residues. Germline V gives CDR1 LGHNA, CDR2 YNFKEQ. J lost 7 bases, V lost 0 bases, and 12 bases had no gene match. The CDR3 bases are TGTGCCAGCAGCCAAGATCTTACCAGCGGGGGGCGCGGGACCCAGTACTTC. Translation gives CASSQDLTSGGRGTQYF.

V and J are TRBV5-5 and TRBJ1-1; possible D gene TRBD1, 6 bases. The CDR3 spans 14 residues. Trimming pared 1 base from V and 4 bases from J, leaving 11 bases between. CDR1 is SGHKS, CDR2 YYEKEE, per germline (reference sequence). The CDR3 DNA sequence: TGTGCCAGCAGCTTGCGAGGGGGAGGCACTGAAGCTTTCTTT. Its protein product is CASSLRGGGTEAFF.

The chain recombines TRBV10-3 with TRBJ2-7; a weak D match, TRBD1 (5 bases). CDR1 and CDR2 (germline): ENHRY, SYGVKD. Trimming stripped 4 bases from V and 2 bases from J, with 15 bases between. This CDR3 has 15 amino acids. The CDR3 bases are TGTGCCATCAGTGCTGGGGCAGGGCTAACCTACGAGCAGTACTTC. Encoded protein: CAISAGAGLTYEQYF.

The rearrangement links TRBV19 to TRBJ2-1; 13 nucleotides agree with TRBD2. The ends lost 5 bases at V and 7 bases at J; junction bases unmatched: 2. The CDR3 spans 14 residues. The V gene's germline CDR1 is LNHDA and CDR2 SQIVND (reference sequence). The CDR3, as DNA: TGTGCCAGTAGTCCGGGACTAGCGGGGAATGAGCAGTTCTTC. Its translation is CASSPGLAGNEQFF. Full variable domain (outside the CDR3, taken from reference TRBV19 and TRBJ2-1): DGGITQSPKYLFRKEGQNVTLSCEQNLNHDAMYWYRQDPGQGLRLIYYSQIVNDFQKGDIAEGYSVSREKKESFPLTVTSAQKNPTAFYLCASSPGLAGNEQFFGPGTRLTVL.

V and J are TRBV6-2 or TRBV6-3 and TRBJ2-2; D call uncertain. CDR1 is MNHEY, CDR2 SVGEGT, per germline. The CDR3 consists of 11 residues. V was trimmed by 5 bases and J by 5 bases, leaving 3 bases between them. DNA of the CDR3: TGTGCCAGCAGTCGGACCGGGGAGCTGTTTTTT. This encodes CASSRTGELFF.

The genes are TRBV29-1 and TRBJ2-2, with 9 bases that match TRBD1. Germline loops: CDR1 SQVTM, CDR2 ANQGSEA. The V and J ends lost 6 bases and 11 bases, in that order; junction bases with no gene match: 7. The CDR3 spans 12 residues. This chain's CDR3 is CSVSRDRVELFF. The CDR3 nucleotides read TGCAGCGTCTCTAGGGACAGGGTTGAGCTGTTTTTT.

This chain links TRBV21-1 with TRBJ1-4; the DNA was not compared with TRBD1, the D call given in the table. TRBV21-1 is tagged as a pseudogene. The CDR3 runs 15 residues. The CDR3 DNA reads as TGTGCCAGCAGCAACGTACAGGGATCTAATGAAAAACTGTTTTTT. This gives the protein CASSNVQGSNEKLFF.

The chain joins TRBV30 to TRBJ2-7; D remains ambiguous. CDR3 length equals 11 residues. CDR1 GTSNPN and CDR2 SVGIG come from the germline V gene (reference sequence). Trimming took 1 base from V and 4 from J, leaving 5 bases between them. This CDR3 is CAWSAPYEQYF. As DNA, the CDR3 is TGTGCCTGGAGTGCCCCTTACGAGCAGTACTTC.

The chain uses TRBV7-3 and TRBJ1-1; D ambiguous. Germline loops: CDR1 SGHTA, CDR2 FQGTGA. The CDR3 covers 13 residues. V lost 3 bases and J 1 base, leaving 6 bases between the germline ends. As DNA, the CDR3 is TGTGCCAGCAGCTTTGCGGGGAACACTGAAGCTTTCTTT. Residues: CASSFAGNTEAFF.

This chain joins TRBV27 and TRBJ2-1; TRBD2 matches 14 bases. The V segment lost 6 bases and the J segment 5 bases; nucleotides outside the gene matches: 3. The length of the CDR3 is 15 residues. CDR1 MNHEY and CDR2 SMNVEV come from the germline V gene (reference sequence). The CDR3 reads CASRQGLAGDNEQFF. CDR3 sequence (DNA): TGTGCCAGCAGGCAGGGACTAGCGGGAGACAATGAGCAGTTCTTC.

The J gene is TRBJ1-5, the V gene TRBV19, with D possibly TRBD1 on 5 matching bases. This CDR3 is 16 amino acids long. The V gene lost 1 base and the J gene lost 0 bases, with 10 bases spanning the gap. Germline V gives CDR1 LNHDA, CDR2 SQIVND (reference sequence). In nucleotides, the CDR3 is TGTGCCAGTAGTATAGGGGGGACGGTTAGCAATCAGCCCCAGCATTTT. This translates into CASSIGGTVSNQPQHF.

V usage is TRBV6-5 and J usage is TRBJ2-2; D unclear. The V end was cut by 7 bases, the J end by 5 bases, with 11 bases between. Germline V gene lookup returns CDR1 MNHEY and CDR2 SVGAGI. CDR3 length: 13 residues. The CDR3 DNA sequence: TGTGCCAGCATAAGGGATGGGACCGGGGAGCTGTTTTTT. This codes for CASIRDGTGELFF.

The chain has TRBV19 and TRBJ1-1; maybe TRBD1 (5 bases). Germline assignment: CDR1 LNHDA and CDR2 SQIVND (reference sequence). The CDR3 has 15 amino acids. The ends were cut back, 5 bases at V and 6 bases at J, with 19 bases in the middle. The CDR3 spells CASSPGTRIDAEAFF. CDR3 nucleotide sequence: TGTGCCAGTAGTCCCGGGACGAGGATCGATGCTGAAGCTTTCTTT. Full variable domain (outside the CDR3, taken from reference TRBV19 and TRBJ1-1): DGGITQSPKYLFRKEGQNVTLSCEQNLNHDAMYWYRQDPGQGLRLIYYSQIVNDFQKGDIAEGYSVSREKKESFPLTVTSAQKNPTAFYLCASSPGTRIDAEAFFGQGTRLTVV.

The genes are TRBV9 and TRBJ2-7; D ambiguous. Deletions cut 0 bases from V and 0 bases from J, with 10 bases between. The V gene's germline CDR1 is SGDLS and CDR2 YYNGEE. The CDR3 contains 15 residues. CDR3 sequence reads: CASSVADSSSYEQYF. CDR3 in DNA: TGTGCCAGCAGCGTAGCAGACTCTAGCTCCTACGAGCAGTACTTC.

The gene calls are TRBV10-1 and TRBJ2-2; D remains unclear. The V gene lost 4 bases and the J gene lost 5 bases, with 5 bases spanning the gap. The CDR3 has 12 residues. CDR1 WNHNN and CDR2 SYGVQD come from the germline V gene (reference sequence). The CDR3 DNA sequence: TGCGCCAGCAGTGGGGTGACCGGGGAGCTGTTTTTT. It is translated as CASSGVTGELFF.

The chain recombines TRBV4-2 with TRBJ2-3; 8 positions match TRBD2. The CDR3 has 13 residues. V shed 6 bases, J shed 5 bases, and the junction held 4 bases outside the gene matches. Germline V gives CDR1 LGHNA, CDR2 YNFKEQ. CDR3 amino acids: CASRTSAEDTQYF. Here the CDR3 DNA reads TGTGCCAGCAGGACTAGCGCGGAAGATACGCAGTATTTT.

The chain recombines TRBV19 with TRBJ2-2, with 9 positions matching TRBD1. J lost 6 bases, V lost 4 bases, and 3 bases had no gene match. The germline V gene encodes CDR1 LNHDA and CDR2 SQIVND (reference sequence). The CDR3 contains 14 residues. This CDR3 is CASSTGDRAGELFF. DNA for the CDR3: TGTGCCAGTAGTACGGGGGACAGGGCCGGGGAGCTGTTTTTT.

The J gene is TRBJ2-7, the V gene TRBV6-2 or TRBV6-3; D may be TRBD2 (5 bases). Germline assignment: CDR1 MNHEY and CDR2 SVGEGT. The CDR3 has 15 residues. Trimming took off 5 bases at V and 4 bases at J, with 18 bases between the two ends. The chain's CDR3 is CASSDTRQIEYEQYF. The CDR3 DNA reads TGTGCCAGCAGTGATACTAGGCAGATAGAATACGAGCAGTACTTC.

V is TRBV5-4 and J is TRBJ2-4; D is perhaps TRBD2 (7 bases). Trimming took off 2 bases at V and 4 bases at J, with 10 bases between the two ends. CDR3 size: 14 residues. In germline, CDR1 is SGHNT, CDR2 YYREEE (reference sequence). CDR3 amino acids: CASSLGGVKNIQYF. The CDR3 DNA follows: TGTGCCAGCAGCTTAGGGGGGGTAAAAAACATTCAGTACTTC.

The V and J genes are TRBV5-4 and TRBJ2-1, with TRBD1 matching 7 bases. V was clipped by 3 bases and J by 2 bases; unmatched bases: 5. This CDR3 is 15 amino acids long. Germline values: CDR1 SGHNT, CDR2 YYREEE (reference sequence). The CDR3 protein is CASSWGQGAYNEQFF. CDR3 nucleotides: TGTGCCAGCAGCTGGGGGCAGGGGGCCTACAATGAGCAGTTCTTC.

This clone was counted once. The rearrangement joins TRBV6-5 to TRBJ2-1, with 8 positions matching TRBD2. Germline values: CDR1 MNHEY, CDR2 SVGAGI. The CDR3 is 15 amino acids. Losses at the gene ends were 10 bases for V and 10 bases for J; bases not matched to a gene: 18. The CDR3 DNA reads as TGTGCCACCCCGAGCTCCGTTGCGGGGGGCCGAGAGCAGTTCTTC. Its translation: CATPSSVAGGREQFF.

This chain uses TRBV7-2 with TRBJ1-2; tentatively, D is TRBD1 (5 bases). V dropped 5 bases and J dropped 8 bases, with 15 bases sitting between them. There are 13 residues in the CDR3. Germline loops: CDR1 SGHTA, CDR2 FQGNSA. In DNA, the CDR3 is TGTGCCAGCAGCGATCCGGGACTACTCGGCTACACCTTC. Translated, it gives CASSDPGLLGYTF.

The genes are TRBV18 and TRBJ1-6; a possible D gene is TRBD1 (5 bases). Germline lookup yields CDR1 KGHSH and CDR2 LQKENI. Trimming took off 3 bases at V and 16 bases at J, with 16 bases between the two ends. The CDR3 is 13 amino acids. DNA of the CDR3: TGTGCCAGCTCACCCCTCGGGGCCTCCTTTCTCCACTTT. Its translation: CASSPLGASFLHF.

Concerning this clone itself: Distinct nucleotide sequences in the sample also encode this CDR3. Here the CDR3 reads CASSERRRTDNYGYTF. The CDR3, as DNA: TGTGCCAGCAGTGAACGGCGTAGGACAGACAACTATGGCTACACCTTC. The chain has TRBV6-1 and TRBJ1-2; D may be TRBD1 (6 bases). The length of the CDR3 is 16 residues. CDR1 MNHNS and CDR2 SASEGT come from the germline V gene. Trimming removed 2 bases from V and 2 bases from J, with 15 bases in between.

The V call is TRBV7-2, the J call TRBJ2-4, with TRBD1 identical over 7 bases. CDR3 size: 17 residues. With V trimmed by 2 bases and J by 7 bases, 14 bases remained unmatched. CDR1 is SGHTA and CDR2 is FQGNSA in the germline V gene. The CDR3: CASSLTRTPQTGNIQYF. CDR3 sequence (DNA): TGTGCCAGCAGCTTAACCCGGACTCCCCAGACAGGGAACATTCAGTACTTC.

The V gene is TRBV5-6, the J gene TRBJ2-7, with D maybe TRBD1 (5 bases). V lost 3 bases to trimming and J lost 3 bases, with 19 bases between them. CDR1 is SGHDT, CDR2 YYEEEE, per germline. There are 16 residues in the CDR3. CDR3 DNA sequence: TGTGCCAGCAGCTGGGGCAGTGTTGGTAACCGCTACGAGCAGTACTTC. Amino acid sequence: CASSWGSVGNRYEQYF. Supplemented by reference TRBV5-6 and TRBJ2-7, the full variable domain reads DAGVTQSPTHLIKTRGQQVTLRCSPKSGHDTVSWYQQALGQGPQFIFQYYEEEERQRGNFPDRFSGHQFPNYSSELNVNALLLGDSALYLCASSWGSVGNRYEQYFGPGTRLTVT.

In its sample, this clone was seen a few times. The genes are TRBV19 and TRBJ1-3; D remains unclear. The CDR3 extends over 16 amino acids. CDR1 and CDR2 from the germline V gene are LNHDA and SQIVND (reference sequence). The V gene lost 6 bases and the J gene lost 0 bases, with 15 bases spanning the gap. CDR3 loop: CASRSGGPRSGNTIYF. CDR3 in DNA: TGTGCCAGTAGGTCTGGAGGACCTCGCTCTGGAAACACCATATATTTT.

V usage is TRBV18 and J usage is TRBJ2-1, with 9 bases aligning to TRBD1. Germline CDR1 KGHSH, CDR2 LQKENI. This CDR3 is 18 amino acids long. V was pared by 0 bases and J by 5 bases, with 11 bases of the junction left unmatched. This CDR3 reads CASSPPKNPGQGNNEQFF. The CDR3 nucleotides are TGTGCCAGCTCACCACCGAAAAACCCGGGACAGGGTAACAATGAGCAGTTCTTC.

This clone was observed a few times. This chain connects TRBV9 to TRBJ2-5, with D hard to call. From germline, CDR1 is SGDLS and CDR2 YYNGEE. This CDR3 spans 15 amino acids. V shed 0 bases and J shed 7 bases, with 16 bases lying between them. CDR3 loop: CASSVGPGLPGTQYF. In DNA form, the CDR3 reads TGTGCCAGCAGCGTAGGGCCCGGTCTCCCGGGGACCCAGTACTTC.

The CDR3 spells CASSTQAQAAFF. CDR3 in DNA: TGTGCCAGCAGCACTCAAGCCCAGGCAGCTTTCTTT. The rearrangement links TRBV7-9 to TRBJ1-1; D not certain. This CDR3 comprises 12 residues. V dropped 5 bases and J dropped 10 bases, with 14 bases sitting between them. Germline CDR1 reads SEHNR; CDR2 reads FQNEAQ (reference sequence).